Included here is one T cell receptor (beta chain) sequence, with context. This clonotype was recorded a few times. The antigen this receptor binds is unknown. One base away there is no much larger clone; base qualities are not given. From cysteine to phenylalanine, the CDR3 is 15 amino acids long. The retained sequence is limited to the CDR3, 45 bases, with the frame set at the first base. The germline V gene provides CDR1 SGHRS and CDR2 YFSETQ. Trimming takes 4 bases off V and 4 bases off J; junction bases not matched to a gene: 6. Preparation of the library involved 5' RACE. TCRdb names Illumina HiSeq 2000 as the instrument used. A universal primer binding site was introduced by template switching, and a unique molecular identifier was present in the final cDNA, enabling accurate counting of TCR cDNA molecules. Specific primers in the conserved constant-segment region were used to synthesize first-strand cDNA for TCR alpha and beta chains. To control for contamination, every cDNA library carried two barcodes: a SMART-Mk sample barcode plus Illumina barcodes. Two successive PCR steps introduced TruSeq adapter sequences along with Illumina sample barcodes. The TCR alpha and beta cDNA libraries were sequenced on the Illumina HiSeq platform using custom primers. The study's processing was this. MiGEC was used to process raw reads and extract unique molecular identifiers, and MiXCR was used to find CDR3 positions. For each individual, recombination models were inferred using an EM algorithm with the repgenHMM and IGoR tools. The analysis of shared clonotypes was done with the tcR package in R, with sharing normalized by the product of cloneset sizes. Out-of-frame nonproductive sequences were analyzed to study raw recombination free of thymic and clonal selection effects. The public reads were reanalyzed by TCRdb: fastp trimming at Q25, MiXCR alignment, in-frame beta chains only. Rows are unified per CDR3 protein, each entry keeping the most common DNA and genes. The V and J calls and clone size come from TCRdb's table, not from the authors' own analysis. For this sample there are hundreds of thousands of distinct CDR3 sequences; more than 6.5% appear just once. The ten largest account for more than 0.75% of the sample.

These data come from a study of identical twins (TCRdb year 2016). Regarding the research as a whole: The study deep-sequenced TCR alpha and beta repertoires from monozygotic twins, unrelated adults of various ages and cord blood to test whether fetal clonotypes persist. To rule out contamination, replicate twin experiments were performed at different times with different library preparation protocols.

Only healthy Caucasian donors were included. The twin cohort comprised three pairs of female monozygotic twins, all aged roughly 18 to 30 years. Peripheral blood mononuclear cells were used as the source from which RNA for TCR libraries was isolated. The study at large found these results: Abundant cord blood beta clonotypes carried fewer insertions; young adult naive repertoires showed a weaker similar trend, while memory repertoires showed none. Excess twin sharing in beta out-of-frame sequences was weaker because fewer shared sequences lowered the signal-to-noise ratio. Compared with coincidental sharing between unrelated individuals, out-of-frame TCR alpha sequences shared between twins showed an excess of sequences with low generation probability. Conclusions relied on cross-sectional statistical analysis, since the same donors could not be followed over many years. Recombination models systematically underestimated out-of-frame TCR alpha sharing in monozygotic twins but agreed with sharing between unrelated individuals. Zero-insertion analyses could be partly confounded by invariant T cells such as MAIT and iNKT, although diverse VJ usage argued against such confounding for most clonotypes.

The same specimen was also included in a second study, on yellow fever vaccine responses in identical twins. As noted in the second study: According to the authors, the vaccine-induced T cell response in identical twins seemed to be partly convergent and partly specific to each individual. In the study, vaccine-responding T cell clones were precisely tracked in identical twins.

The TCR originated in a woman younger than 35 in good health. The rearranged chain carries TRBV5-1 and TRBJ2-5; 11 central bases correspond to TRBD2. The sequencing sample was made of PBMCs. The bases read TGCGCCAGCAGCAGTTTAACTAGCGGGGGAGAGACCCAGTACTTC. This gives the protein CASSSLTSGGETQYF.